This T cell receptor (beta chain) was found in a study of blood T cell repertoires in COVID-19. In the study overall: Acute-phase and convalescent COVID-19 samples originated in the United States, Italy and Spain. Nucleic acid was either cDNA or gDNA, and it came from T cells, B-cell-depleted T cells, or PBMCs.

In the authors' methods: Cell counts per sample came from amplifying reference gene primers. The protocol was immunoSEQ multiplex PCR, while the TCRdb copy is restricted to in-frame clones and leaves out a portion. The V and J calls and clone size are taken from that table; D and trimming were inferred from the DNA. The sample has 350,000 or so clones, over 75% seen once. The CDR3 has 15 residues. Germline assignment: CDR1 LGHNA and CDR2 YSLEER. With 3 bases removed from V and 2 bases from J, the gap between germline ends came to 13 bases. This sequence originates from a young woman with COVID-19, enrolled during active disease. The gene calls are TRBV4-3 and TRBJ1-2, with D possibly being TRBD1 (6 bases). Sample: peripheral blood. The CDR3 nucleotides read TGCGCCAGCAGCCACTCAACAGGGTCCAACTATGGCTACACCTTC. Translating gives CASSHSTGSNYGYTF.